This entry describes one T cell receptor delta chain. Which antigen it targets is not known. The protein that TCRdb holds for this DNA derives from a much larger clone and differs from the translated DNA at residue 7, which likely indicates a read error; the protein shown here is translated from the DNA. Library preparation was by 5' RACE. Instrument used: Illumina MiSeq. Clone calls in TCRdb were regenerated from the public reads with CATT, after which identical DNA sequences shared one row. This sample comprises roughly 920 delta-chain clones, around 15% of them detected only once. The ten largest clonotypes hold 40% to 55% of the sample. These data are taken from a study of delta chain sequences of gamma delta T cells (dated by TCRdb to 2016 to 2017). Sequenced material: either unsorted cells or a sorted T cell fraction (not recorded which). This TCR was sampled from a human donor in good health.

The nucleotide sequence is TGTGCCTGTGACACCGTGTGCGGGATACCCGGACGGTACACCGATAAACTCATCTTT. It specifies CACDTVCGIPGRYTDKLIF. The chain couples TRDV2 to TRDJ1; 7 central bases correspond to TRDD3. For CDR1 and CDR2, the germline V gene lists GEAIGNYY and EKD. At the junction V is shortened by 0 bases and J by 0 bases; bases outside the gene matches: 15. Its CDR3 holds 19 amino acids, cysteine through phenylalanine. Only CDR3 DNA remains: 57 bases, in frame from the first base.